Listed below are T cell receptor beta chains from one sample, sequenced in a study of regulatory dendritic cells for organ transplantation. These TCRs' antigens remain unknown. Generated by immunoSEQ multiplex PCR, the TCRdb table keeps only in-frame clones and is missing some. The sample carries around 20,000 clones, over 75% recorded once. Sequencing used naive CD4+ T cells from blood cultured with regulatory dendritic cells. The receptor set was obtained from a human donor in good health. Each CDR3 is given without its conserved first and last residue. Clone size is given for some rows only: seen once, a few or many times, or a class if the clone is expanded.

clone_size: once; v_call: TRBV28; j_call: TRBJ1-3; cdr3_aa: ASSYTEGDGNTIY
clone_size: NA; v_call: TRBV5-1; j_call: TRBJ1-2; cdr3_aa: ASSTRQGAGGYT
clone_size: few; v_call: TRBV9; j_call: TRBJ2-4; cdr3_aa: ASSVDGVGLNIQY
clone_size: NA; v_call: TRBV2; j_call: TRBJ2-7; cdr3_aa: ASSDSLLAVTPSYEQY
clone_size: NA; v_call: TRBV5-1; j_call: TRBJ2-3; cdr3_aa: ASSLNRGEDTDTQY
clone_size: few; v_call: TRBV5-4; j_call: TRBJ2-7; cdr3_aa: ASSLERGSLEQY
clone_size: NA; v_call: TRBV2; j_call: TRBJ1-5; cdr3_aa: ASCGQGNQPQH
clone_size: NA; v_call: TRBV10-3; j_call: TRBJ2-3; cdr3_aa: ASGGSGLSTDTQY
clone_size: NA; v_call: TRBV5-6; j_call: TRBJ1-1; cdr3_aa: ASSSVGYSKAF
clone_size: NA; v_call: TRBV2; j_call: TRBJ1-1; cdr3_aa: ASRYEVNTEAF
clone_size: once; v_call: TRBV11-2; j_call: TRBJ2-2; cdr3_aa: ASSLVSVTNTGELF
clone_size: NA; v_call: TRBV7-9; j_call: TRBJ1-6; cdr3_aa: ASSSGGIVNSPLH
clone_size: NA; v_call: TRBV6-1; j_call: TRBJ1-2; cdr3_aa: ASSGSTRFFYGYT
clone_size: NA; v_call: TRBV5-1; j_call: TRBJ2-3; cdr3_aa: ASSVDHTDTQY
clone_size: NA; v_call: TRBV7-9; j_call: TRBJ1-4; cdr3_aa: ASSSQGGYEKLF
clone_size: once; v_call: TRBV18; j_call: TRBJ2-7; cdr3_aa: ASSPGQIPNEQY
clone_size: NA; v_call: TRBV28; j_call: TRBJ1-2; cdr3_aa: ASEKTGGYT
clone_size: few; v_call: TRBV15; j_call: TRBJ1-1; cdr3_aa: ATSDWTRNTEAF
clone_size: NA; v_call: TRBV5-5; j_call: TRBJ1-4; cdr3_aa: ASSLGTGGEKLF
clone_size: NA; v_call: TRBV6-5; j_call: TRBJ1-4; cdr3_aa: ASSYAANGGKLF
clone_size: once; v_call: TRBV18; j_call: TRBJ1-3; cdr3_aa: ANSLPGSSGNTIY
clone_size: NA; v_call: TRBV5-5; j_call: TRBJ1-5; cdr3_aa: ASSWEPFTRDSNQPQH
clone_size: NA; v_call: TRBV6-6; j_call: TRBJ2-3; cdr3_aa: ASSKLAGGSTDTQY
clone_size: NA; v_call: TRBV7-3; j_call: TRBJ2-3; cdr3_aa: ASSKGADTQY
clone_size: NA; v_call: TRBV28; j_call: TRBJ1-2; cdr3_aa: ASSLGQNYGYT
clone_size: NA; v_call: TRBV28; j_call: TRBJ1-5; cdr3_aa: ASSYPRGRNNQPQH
clone_size: NA; v_call: TRBV30; j_call: TRBJ1-5; cdr3_aa: AWSEGTGRHQPQH
clone_size: NA; v_call: TRBV18; j_call: TRBJ1-4; cdr3_aa: ASSPPLTGFNEKLF
clone_size: once; v_call: TRBV7-9; j_call: TRBJ2-1; cdr3_aa: ASSLVLPSSGGDEQF
clone_size: NA; v_call: TRBV27; j_call: TRBJ1-3; cdr3_aa: ASSPRRSSGNTIY
clone_size: NA; v_call: TRBV13; j_call: TRBJ1-6; cdr3_aa: ASSLGRRAESPLH
clone_size: once; v_call: TRBV7-2; j_call: TRBJ1-1; cdr3_aa: ASSLILPNGAF
clone_size: NA; v_call: TRBV10-3; j_call: TRBJ2-3; cdr3_aa: AIRTVAGITDTQY
clone_size: NA; v_call: TRBV30; j_call: TRBJ1-2; cdr3_aa: AWSVRAYGYT